The rows below give T cell receptor beta chains drawn from one sample of a study of blood T cell repertoires in COVID-19. Here immunoSEQ multiplex PCR was the method, and the copy in TCRdb shows in-frame clones only, minus some. The sample has about 28,000 clones, more than 80% seen once. Sequencing used peripheral blood. Receptors originate from a human donor in a cohort sampled during active COVID-19. CDR3s include the opening cysteine and the closing phenylalanine or tryptophan. Fields, in order: J gene, V gene, CDR3 protein.

J: TRBJ1-4
V: TRBV7-2
CDR3: CASSRTGSNEKLFF

J: TRBJ1-1
V: TRBV6-5
CDR3: CASSDPGTEAFF

J: TRBJ1-2
V: TRBV5-5
CDR3: CASSLVGGQDYGYTF

J: TRBJ2-3
V: TRBV6-6
CDR3: CASSYAGQVGTDTQYF

J: NA
V: TRBV10-3
CDR3: CAISDRGGSYEQYF

J: TRBJ1-5
V: TRBV13
CDR3: CASSLGAAGSQHF

J: TRBJ2-5
V: TRBV5-1
CDR3: CASSSGQQQETQYF

J: TRBJ1-2
V: TRBV4-3
CDR3: CASSFKRGGREGYTF

J: TRBJ1-2
V: TRBV4-3
CDR3: CASSQDLQGPIHYGYTF

J: TRBJ2-7
V: TRBV5-1
CDR3: CASSSPGQGYEQYF

J: TRBJ1-1
V: TRBV3-1/TRBV3-2
CDR3: CASSPSRLMNTEAFF

J: TRBJ2-7
V: TRBV7-3
CDR3: CASSSRPGGRAYEQYF

J: TRBJ2-5
V: TRBV4-2
CDR3: CASSRTGTPAQGETQYF

J: TRBJ1-1
V: TRBV5-1
CDR3: CASSPGQGKRAFF

J: TRBJ2-1
V: TRBV5-8
CDR3: CASSLGGTPGYNEQFF

J: TRBJ2-5
V: TRBV6-4
CDR3: CATPGLQGIQETQYF

J: TRBJ2-4
V: TRBV9
CDR3: CASSVGPGLGIQYF

J: TRBJ2-3
V: TRBV9
CDR3: CASSVGGGGRADTQYF

J: TRBJ2-1
V: TRBV9
CDR3: CASSVALGGIYNEQFF

J: TRBJ2-1
V: TRBV19
CDR3: CASSIAQKFEQFF

J: TRBJ2-7
V: TRBV5-4
CDR3: CASQPGQGLFEQYF

J: TRBJ2-7
V: TRBV3-1/TRBV3-2
CDR3: CASSLGRGEQYF

J: TRBJ2-4
V: TRBV27
CDR3: CAWPRGNIQYF

J: TRBJ2-1
V: TRBV30
CDR3: CAWGVRLASAEQFF

J: TRBJ1-1
V: TRBV18
CDR3: CASSRDRNTEAFF

J: TRBJ2-7
V: TRBV6-2/TRBV6-3
CDR3: CASSYGTKYEQYF

J: TRBJ2-5
V: TRBV7-9
CDR3: CASSSSGSETQYF

J: TRBJ2-1
V: TRBV6-2/TRBV6-3
CDR3: CASSYSPAGGLYNEQFF

J: TRBJ1-1
V: TRBV19
CDR3: CASSLSGTANTEAFF

J: TRBJ2-1
V: TRBV10-2
CDR3: CASSGQGAYNEQFF

J: TRBJ1-1
V: TRBV2
CDR3: CASSDRDRTAFF

J: TRBJ1-5
V: TRBV7-9
CDR3: CASSLSAGGSNQPQHF

J: TRBJ1-1
V: TRBV6-6
CDR3: CASSTTGGANTEAFF

J: TRBJ2-1
V: TRBV2
CDR3: CASRKQTGSSYNEQFF

J: TRBJ1-2
V: TRBV6-2/TRBV6-3
CDR3: CASSPRGAGTRGYTF

J: TRBJ2-2
V: TRBV5-6
CDR3: CASSPSFTWYTGELFF

J: TRBJ2-5
V: TRBV6-5
CDR3: CASSYATRRETQYF

J: TRBJ2-1
V: TRBV30
CDR3: CAWSVGADNNEQFF

J: TRBJ1-1
V: TRBV6-5
CDR3: CASSWGQLNTEAFF

J: TRBJ1-2
V: TRBV2
CDR3: CASRTGTGDGYTF

J: TRBJ2-2
V: TRBV10-2
CDR3: CASSPGFNTGELFF

J: TRBJ1-2
V: TRBV11-2
CDR3: CASRNLRQGTRYGYTF

J: TRBJ2-1
V: TRBV5-4
CDR3: CASTPSRTANEQFF

J: TRBJ1-5
V: TRBV5-1
CDR3: CASREGADQPQHF

J: TRBJ2-3
V: TRBV5-4
CDR3: CASSLVTSTDTQYF

J: TRBJ1-6
V: TRBV28
CDR3: CASSFADRGDSPLHF

J: TRBJ2-1
V: TRBV6-2/TRBV6-3
CDR3: CASSSRDGEQFF